This TCR beta chain was captured in a study of CD8 T cells in ankylosing spondylitis. General study points: Apparently characteristic of ankylosing spondylitis blood was a TCR beta motif (roughly eight highly homologous variants). Significant enrichment of disease-linked clones was reportedly seen in matched ankylosing spondylitis synovial fluid.

Concerning this clonotype: Its target is not known.

It was by quantitative 5'-RACE with molecular barcodes that TCR beta libraries were made. TCRdb re-analysed the 5' RACE reads in MiXCR, keeping a single row per CDR3 protein. The data show around 130,000 distinct CDR3 sequences, roughly an eighth seen once. Trimming pared 0 bases from V and 4 bases from J, leaving 13 bases between. The CDR3 runs to 15 residues. CDR1 and CDR2 from the germline V gene are SGHDN and FVKESK. The V and J genes are TRBV14 and TRBJ2-7; D is unclear. The TCR comes from a female donor with ankylosing spondylitis or in good health (not recorded which). Sequences were obtained from blood, either unsorted or a sorted T cell fraction (not recorded which). The CDR3 region has the DNA TGTGCCAGCAGCCAAGATGAGGCCAGGAGATACGAGCAGTACTTC. Its translation is CASSQDEARRYEQYF.